A selection of T cell receptor beta chains follows, all from one sample in a study of identical twins. TCRdb redid the calling of the 5' RACE reads with MiXCR, one entry per CDR3 protein. Of roughly 690,000 distinct CDR3 sequences in the sample, 21% were seen once. The data also belong to a second study, concerning T cells expressing NK-cell markers.

Input material: PBMCs. Source of these receptors: a woman younger than 30 in good health. The CDR3 runs from the conserved cysteine through the conserved F or W. The order of the fields is D gene, J gene, CDR3 length, clone size, V gene, CDR3 DNA, CDR3 protein. A D gene is named only where the DNA matches it firmly. Size tells how often a clone was seen (once, few, many) or the class of an expanded clone, and some rows leave it out.

d_call: NA
j_call: TRBJ2-1
cdr3_length: 12
clone_size: few
v_call: TRBV24-1
cdr3_nt: TGTGCCACCAGTGGCGGGTTCGATGAGCAGTTCTTC
cdr3_aa: CATSGGFDEQFF

d_call: TRBD2
j_call: TRBJ2-3
cdr3_length: 15
clone_size: few
v_call: TRBV5-1
cdr3_nt: TGCGCCAGCAGCTTGCAAGCGGGAGTCGGAGATACGCAGTATTTT
cdr3_aa: CASSLQAGVGDTQYF

d_call: NA
j_call: TRBJ2-1
cdr3_length: 11
clone_size: NA
v_call: TRBV12-3/TRBV12-4
cdr3_nt: TGTGCCGGACGCCAGCCCGATGAGCAGTTCTTC
cdr3_aa: CAGRQPDEQFF

d_call: TRBD2
j_call: TRBJ2-3
cdr3_length: 14
clone_size: few
v_call: TRBV10-3
cdr3_nt: TGTGCCATCAGTGAGTCTACTAGCGGGGATACGCAGTATTTT
cdr3_aa: CAISESTSGDTQYF

d_call: TRBD2
j_call: TRBJ2-7
cdr3_length: 14
clone_size: NA
v_call: TRBV20-1
cdr3_nt: TGCAGTGCAGGGGGACTAGCGGGTGTGTACGAGCAGTACTTC
cdr3_aa: CSAGGLAGVYEQYF

d_call: NA
j_call: TRBJ2-1
cdr3_length: 13
clone_size: few
v_call: TRBV9
cdr3_nt: TGTGCCAGCAGCGTGTCCAGCGCGTCTGAGCAGTTCTTC
cdr3_aa: CASSVSSASEQFF

d_call: TRBD1
j_call: TRBJ1-1
cdr3_length: 12
clone_size: many
v_call: TRBV10-1
cdr3_nt: TGCGCCAGCAGTGCGGACAGGTTTGAAGCTTTCTTT
cdr3_aa: CASSADRFEAFF

d_call: TRBD2
j_call: TRBJ2-1
cdr3_length: 17
clone_size: many
v_call: TRBV5-1
cdr3_nt: TGCGCCAGCAGCTTGGGGGGCGGGAGGACCATTTACAATGAGCAGTTCTTC
cdr3_aa: CASSLGGGRTIYNEQFF

d_call: TRBD1
j_call: TRBJ2-7
cdr3_length: 18
clone_size: NA
v_call: TRBV10-3
cdr3_nt: TGTGCCATCAGTGAGTCTTTCTCAAGGACAGGAGGATCCTACGAGCAGTACTTC
cdr3_aa: CAISESFSRTGGSYEQYF

d_call: NA
j_call: TRBJ2-1
cdr3_length: 13
clone_size: few
v_call: TRBV6-6
cdr3_nt: TGTGCCAGCGAAGGCCCGGGGTACAATGAGCAGTTCTTC
cdr3_aa: CASEGPGYNEQFF

d_call: NA
j_call: TRBJ2-2
cdr3_length: 14
clone_size: NA
v_call: TRBV5-1
cdr3_nt: TGCGCCAGCAGCTTGGCCCCAGGGTCCGGGGAGCTGTTTTTT
cdr3_aa: CASSLAPGSGELFF

d_call: NA
j_call: TRBJ1-2
cdr3_length: 12
clone_size: NA
v_call: TRBV7-2
cdr3_nt: TGTGCCAGCAGCATACAGGGTTATGGCTACACCTTC
cdr3_aa: CASSIQGYGYTF

d_call: TRBD2
j_call: TRBJ2-2
cdr3_length: 16
clone_size: NA
v_call: TRBV7-9
cdr3_nt: TGTGCCAGCAGCCCCCACGGGAGGCCGAACACCGGGGAGCTGTTTTTT
cdr3_aa: CASSPHGRPNTGELFF

d_call: NA
j_call: TRBJ1-1
cdr3_length: 14
clone_size: many
v_call: TRBV20-1
cdr3_nt: TGCAGTGCTAGAGTTCCAGGGTGGGGGACTGAAGCTTTCTTT
cdr3_aa: CSARVPGWGTEAFF

d_call: NA
j_call: TRBJ2-2
cdr3_length: 14
clone_size: NA
v_call: TRBV10-3
cdr3_nt: TGTGCCATCAGTGAGAATCTGTTCACCGGGGAGCTGTTTTTT
cdr3_aa: CAISENLFTGELFF

d_call: NA
j_call: TRBJ2-7
cdr3_length: 13
clone_size: few
v_call: TRBV6-5
cdr3_nt: TGTGCCAGCAGTTACTCGAAAGGGGCCCCGACAAGTTTC
cdr3_aa: CASSYSKGAPTSF

d_call: TRBD2
j_call: TRBJ2-7
cdr3_length: 20
clone_size: NA
v_call: TRBV20-1
cdr3_nt: TGCAGTGCTAGAGTTAATTGGGGACTAGCGGGAGGGCCGAACTTGTACGAGCAGTACTTC
cdr3_aa: CSARVNWGLAGGPNLYEQYF

d_call: TRBD1
j_call: TRBJ2-7
cdr3_length: 15
clone_size: few
v_call: TRBV4-2
cdr3_nt: TGTGCCAGCAGCCAATCGACAGGGGCGTTCCACGAGCAGTACTTC
cdr3_aa: CASSQSTGAFHEQYF

d_call: TRBD1
j_call: TRBJ1-5
cdr3_length: 16
clone_size: many
v_call: TRBV20-1
cdr3_nt: TGCAGTGCTACGACCGGGACAGGGGGGGACTATCAGCCCCAGCATTTT
cdr3_aa: CSATTGTGGDYQPQHF

d_call: NA
j_call: TRBJ2-1
cdr3_length: 13
clone_size: few
v_call: TRBV19
cdr3_nt: TGTGCCAGTAGTATTACCCATCTCAATGAGCAGTTCTTC
cdr3_aa: CASSITHLNEQFF

d_call: NA
j_call: TRBJ2-1
cdr3_length: 11
clone_size: many
v_call: TRBV7-9
cdr3_nt: TGTGCCAGCAGCCTCTACGGGGAGCAGTTCTTC
cdr3_aa: CASSLYGEQFF

d_call: TRBD1
j_call: TRBJ2-7
cdr3_length: 15
clone_size: few
v_call: TRBV6-5
cdr3_nt: TGTGCCAGCAGTACTTACAGGGGGCCAACCTACGAGCAGTACTTC
cdr3_aa: CASSTYRGPTYEQYF

d_call: NA
j_call: TRBJ1-4
cdr3_length: 12
clone_size: NA
v_call: TRBV20-1
cdr3_nt: TGCAGTGCTAGAGTGCTTAATGAAAAACTGTTTTTT
cdr3_aa: CSARVLNEKLFF

d_call: NA
j_call: TRBJ2-7
cdr3_length: 16
clone_size: NA
v_call: TRBV2
cdr3_nt: TGTGCCAGCAGTCGACCTCGGACCGAAACGGCCTACGAGCAGTACTTC
cdr3_aa: CASSRPRTETAYEQYF

d_call: NA
j_call: TRBJ2-1
cdr3_length: 15
clone_size: NA
v_call: TRBV18
cdr3_nt: TGTGCCAGCTCATCCGCTAGCAGCGCCTACAATGAGCAGTTCTTC
cdr3_aa: CASSSASSAYNEQFF

d_call: TRBD1
j_call: TRBJ2-1
cdr3_length: 21
clone_size: few
v_call: TRBV29-1
cdr3_nt: TGCAGCGTCGTTGGTATGTTCGGGACAGCGACCCATCTTAGCTCCTACAATGAGCAGTTCTTC
cdr3_aa: CSVVGMFGTATHLSSYNEQFF

d_call: TRBD2
j_call: TRBJ2-7
cdr3_length: 15
clone_size: NA
v_call: TRBV20-1
cdr3_nt: TGCAGTGCTGGCGTTCCTAGCGGGGGAACCTACGAGCAGTACTTC
cdr3_aa: CSAGVPSGGTYEQYF

d_call: NA
j_call: TRBJ1-1
cdr3_length: 12
clone_size: NA
v_call: TRBV5-6
cdr3_nt: TGTGCCAGCAGCTTGCCAGGGGTTGAAGCTTTCTTT
cdr3_aa: CASSLPGVEAFF

d_call: NA
j_call: TRBJ2-7
cdr3_length: 15
clone_size: NA
v_call: TRBV4-3
cdr3_nt: TGCGCCAGCAGCCAAGAGGGGAGTCCAGCCCACGAGCAGTACTTC
cdr3_aa: CASSQEGSPAHEQYF

d_call: TRBD2
j_call: TRBJ2-1
cdr3_length: 16
clone_size: many
v_call: TRBV19
cdr3_nt: TGTGCCAGTAGTCCGTTAGCGGGGAGCTCCTACAATGAGCAGTTCTTC
cdr3_aa: CASSPLAGSSYNEQFF

d_call: NA
j_call: TRBJ1-1
cdr3_length: 16
clone_size: NA
v_call: TRBV7-6
cdr3_nt: TGTGCCAGCAGCCGTGGAGGGGTGTGGGAGAACACTGAAGCTTTCTTT
cdr3_aa: CASSRGGVWENTEAFF

d_call: NA
j_call: TRBJ2-5
cdr3_length: 15
clone_size: NA
v_call: TRBV11-2
cdr3_nt: TGTGCCAGCACCGCCCGGGCGGGATCCCAAGAGACCCAGTACTTC
cdr3_aa: CASTARAGSQETQYF

d_call: NA
j_call: TRBJ1-2
cdr3_length: 13
clone_size: NA
v_call: TRBV7-6
cdr3_nt: TGTGCCAGCGGGGCAATGACCACGAGTGGCTACACCTTC
cdr3_aa: CASGAMTTSGYTF

d_call: TRBD1
j_call: TRBJ2-3
cdr3_length: 15
clone_size: few
v_call: TRBV29-1
cdr3_nt: TGCAGCGTTGAAGGTGTACAGGGGTTCACAGATACGCAGTATTTT
cdr3_aa: CSVEGVQGFTDTQYF

d_call: NA
j_call: TRBJ2-7
cdr3_length: 12
clone_size: many
v_call: TRBV12-3/TRBV12-4
cdr3_nt: TGTGCCAGCAGCTTTCGGACCTACGAGCAGTACTTC
cdr3_aa: CASSFRTYEQYF

d_call: NA
j_call: TRBJ2-5
cdr3_length: 11
clone_size: NA
v_call: TRBV7-2
cdr3_nt: TGTGCCAGCTGGTTTGGGGAGACCCAGTACTTC
cdr3_aa: CASWFGETQYF

d_call: TRBD2
j_call: TRBJ2-7
cdr3_length: 15
clone_size: NA
v_call: TRBV6-2/TRBV6-3
cdr3_nt: TGTGCCAGCAGTTACTTAGCGGGAGGCCTCTACGAGCAGTACTTC
cdr3_aa: CASSYLAGGLYEQYF

d_call: NA
j_call: TRBJ2-1
cdr3_length: 14
clone_size: few
v_call: TRBV20-1
cdr3_nt: TGCAGTGCTAGAGTAGCGGCAACCTACAATGAGCAGTTCTTC
cdr3_aa: CSARVAATYNEQFF

d_call: NA
j_call: TRBJ2-7
cdr3_length: 12
clone_size: NA
v_call: TRBV6-5
cdr3_nt: TGTGCCAGCAGTTCCACGGGTAACGAGCAGTACTTC
cdr3_aa: CASSSTGNEQYF

d_call: NA
j_call: TRBJ2-3
cdr3_length: 13
clone_size: NA
v_call: TRBV20-1
cdr3_nt: TGCAGTGCTGACTACTCTGGGGCAGATACGCAGTATTTT
cdr3_aa: CSADYSGADTQYF

d_call: TRBD1
j_call: TRBJ2-7
cdr3_length: 16
clone_size: NA
v_call: TRBV9
cdr3_nt: TGTGCCAGCAGCGGACCGCCGGGACAGGTCTCCTACGAGCAGTACTTC
cdr3_aa: CASSGPPGQVSYEQYF

d_call: NA
j_call: TRBJ2-3
cdr3_length: 16
clone_size: few
v_call: TRBV6-5
cdr3_nt: TGTGCCAGCAGCCCCTTTCGGGAGATAGGCACAGATACGCAGTATTTT
cdr3_aa: CASSPFREIGTDTQYF

d_call: TRBD1
j_call: TRBJ2-3
cdr3_length: 12
clone_size: NA
v_call: TRBV20-1
cdr3_nt: TGCATAGCGACAGGGAACACAGATACGCAGTATTTT
cdr3_aa: CIATGNTDTQYF

d_call: NA
j_call: TRBJ1-1
cdr3_length: 12
clone_size: many
v_call: TRBV29-1
cdr3_nt: TGCAGCGTTGACCCGGGAAACACTGAAGCTTTCTTT
cdr3_aa: CSVDPGNTEAFF

d_call: NA
j_call: TRBJ2-4
cdr3_length: 12
clone_size: NA
v_call: TRBV20-1
cdr3_nt: TGCAGTGCTAGATTCGACTTGAACATTCAGTACTTC
cdr3_aa: CSARFDLNIQYF

d_call: NA
j_call: TRBJ2-1
cdr3_length: 16
clone_size: NA
v_call: TRBV9
cdr3_nt: TGTGCCAGCACGCTTCTTCAGGGGCAGCTTGACAATGAGCAGTTCTTC
cdr3_aa: CASTLLQGQLDNEQFF

d_call: NA
j_call: TRBJ2-1
cdr3_length: 13
clone_size: many
v_call: TRBV10-1
cdr3_nt: TGCGCCAGCGGGCCTAGCTCCTACAATGAGCAGTTCTTC
cdr3_aa: CASGPSSYNEQFF

d_call: TRBD2
j_call: TRBJ2-1
cdr3_length: 14
clone_size: many
v_call: TRBV6-1
cdr3_nt: TGTGCCAGCAGTCCCGCTAGCGGGGGTAATGAGCAGTTCTTC
cdr3_aa: CASSPASGGNEQFF

d_call: TRBD2
j_call: TRBJ2-2
cdr3_length: 18
clone_size: few
v_call: TRBV7-6
cdr3_nt: TGTGCCAGCAACAAGACTAGCGGGGGGCCACCACGCACCGGGGAGCTGTTTTTT
cdr3_aa: CASNKTSGGPPRTGELFF

d_call: TRBD2
j_call: TRBJ2-1
cdr3_length: 15
clone_size: NA
v_call: TRBV5-1
cdr3_nt: TGCGCCAGCAGCCAACGGGGGGGCGTGCTCAATGAGCAGTTCTTC
cdr3_aa: CASSQRGGVLNEQFF

d_call: NA
j_call: TRBJ2-2
cdr3_length: 12
clone_size: NA
v_call: TRBV7-9
cdr3_nt: TGTGCCAGCAGCTTAGGAATGGGGGAGCTGTTTTTT
cdr3_aa: CASSLGMGELFF

d_call: TRBD1
j_call: TRBJ2-2
cdr3_length: 14
clone_size: many
v_call: TRBV24-1
cdr3_nt: TGTGCCACCAGTGATACAGGGGGCCCCGGGGAGCTGTTTTTT
cdr3_aa: CATSDTGGPGELFF

d_call: NA
j_call: TRBJ1-4
cdr3_length: 16
clone_size: few
v_call: TRBV14
cdr3_nt: TGTGCCAGCAGCCAAGATCTGGGAGGGAGGAGTGAAAAACTGTTTTTT
cdr3_aa: CASSQDLGGRSEKLFF

d_call: TRBD2
j_call: TRBJ2-1
cdr3_length: 14
clone_size: NA
v_call: TRBV10-3
cdr3_nt: TGTGCCATGGGAGCGGGAGGGTCCTACAATGAGCAGTTCTTC
cdr3_aa: CAMGAGGSYNEQFF

d_call: NA
j_call: TRBJ2-4
cdr3_length: 20
clone_size: many
v_call: TRBV12-3/TRBV12-4
cdr3_nt: TGTGCCAGCAGTTTTGCCCCGAGATTTCTTGGGGGAATAGCCAAAAACATTCAGTACTTC
cdr3_aa: CASSFAPRFLGGIAKNIQYF

d_call: NA
j_call: TRBJ1-3
cdr3_length: 13
clone_size: few
v_call: TRBV2
cdr3_nt: TGTGCCAGCAGTCCGGGACCCTTATACACCATATATTTT
cdr3_aa: CASSPGPLYTIYF

d_call: TRBD2
j_call: TRBJ2-3
cdr3_length: 15
clone_size: NA
v_call: TRBV7-2
cdr3_nt: TGTGCCAGCAGCTTACTAGCGGGAGCCTCAGATACGCAGTATTTT
cdr3_aa: CASSLLAGASDTQYF